Shown below are 2 T cell receptor beta chains from a single sample sequenced in a study of T cells in Graves' hyperthyroidism and ophthalmopathy. RNA transcripts served as the template for amplifying TCR beta CDR3 regions. The TCR CDR3 first-round RT-PCR relied on the HTBI primer set. TCRdb re-derived calls from the multiplex PCR reads in MiXCR, one entry per CDR3 protein. The sample consists of about 620,000 distinct CDR3 sequences, about a sixth of them appearing once. What was sequenced was blood. All receptors derive from a woman in her 30s with Graves' hyperthyroidism.

The rearrangement uses TRBV6-4 and TRBJ2-2; the D gene is possibly TRBD2 (5 bases). V shed 3 bases and J shed 2 bases, with 13 bases lying between them. The CDR3 is 16 amino acids. Germline assignment: CDR1 MRHNA and CDR2 SNTAGT. The DNA for the CDR3 is TGTGCCAGCAGTGAGCGAACGGCTAGCAACACCGGGGAGCTGTTTTTT. Its protein product is CASSERTASNTGELFF.

This clonotype has just a few counts. J is TRBJ2-3 and V is TRBV5-1; no definite D call. Germline V gene sequence: CDR1 SGHRS, CDR2 YFSETQ. Trimming removed 2 bases from V and 2 bases from J, with 15 bases in between. CDR3 size: 16 residues. CDR3 in DNA: TGCGCCAGCAGCTTATTAGCTGGGTCGGACACAGATACGCAGTATTTT. It yields the protein CASSLLAGSDTDTQYF.